The text below deals with one TCR beta chain. Its target is unknown. It may be a read error: a sequence one base away is much more abundant. The record originates from a study of post-analysis software for immune sequencing data. Study summary: Both relapsing-remitting and secondary progressive multiple sclerosis featured among the disease courses, as did progressive-relapsing multiple sclerosis.

CDR3 size: 14 residues. Per germline, CDR1 MNHEY and CDR2 SVGEGT. The ends were cut back, 6 bases at V and 7 bases at J, with 19 bases in the middle. cDNA libraries for TCR beta contained unique molecular identifiers. Between roughly 1 and 10 million T cells gave rise to 500,000 to 650,000 cDNA molecules. TCRdb called the PCR reads again in MiXCR, with one record for every CDR3 protein. The sample records 150,000 to 200,000 distinct CDR3 sequences, around 28% being singletons. Notes on the study in general: The study found TRBV5-6, TRBV5-1 and TRBV20-1 among five or six TRBV segments more frequent in patients than controls. When compared against controls, multiple sclerosis patients showed significantly lower normalized Chao1 diversity. By F measure, samples from a shared preparation batch strongly co-clustered.

The sequenced sample was blood. The origin of this receptor is a girl aged 5-17 years with multiple sclerosis. The J gene is TRBJ2-7, the V gene TRBV6-2 or TRBV6-3; a weak D match, TRBD2 (6 bases). CDR3 in DNA: TGTGCCAGCAGGGCCGGGACTTACCGCGATGAGCAGTACTTC. Amino acids: CASRAGTYRDEQYF.